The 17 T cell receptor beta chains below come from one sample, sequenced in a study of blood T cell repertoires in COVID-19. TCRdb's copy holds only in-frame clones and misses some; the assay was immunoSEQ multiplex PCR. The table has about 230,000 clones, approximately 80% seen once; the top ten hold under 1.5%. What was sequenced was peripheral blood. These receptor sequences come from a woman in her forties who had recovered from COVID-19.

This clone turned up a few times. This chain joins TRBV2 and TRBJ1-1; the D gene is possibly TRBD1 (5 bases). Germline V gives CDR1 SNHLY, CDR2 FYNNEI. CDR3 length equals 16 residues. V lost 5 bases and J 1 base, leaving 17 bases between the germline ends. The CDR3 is CASSPRGILENTEAFF. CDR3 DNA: TGTGCCAGCAGTCCCCGGGGGATTCTAGAGAACACTGAAGCTTTCTTT.

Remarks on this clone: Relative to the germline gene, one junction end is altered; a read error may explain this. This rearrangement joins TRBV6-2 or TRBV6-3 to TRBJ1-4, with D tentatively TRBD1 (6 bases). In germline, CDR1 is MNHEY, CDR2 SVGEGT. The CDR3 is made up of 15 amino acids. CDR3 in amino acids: CASSNSIQGSEKLFF. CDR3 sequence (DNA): TGTGCCAGCAGTAACTCCATACAGGGATCTGAAAAACTGTTTTTT.

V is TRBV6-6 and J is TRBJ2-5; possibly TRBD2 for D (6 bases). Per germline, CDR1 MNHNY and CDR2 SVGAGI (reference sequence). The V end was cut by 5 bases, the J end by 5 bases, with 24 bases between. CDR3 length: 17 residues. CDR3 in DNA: TGTGCCAGCAGTCGCATACGGGACTCGTTTTCCTCGGAGACCCAGTACTTC. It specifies CASSRIRDSFSSETQYF.

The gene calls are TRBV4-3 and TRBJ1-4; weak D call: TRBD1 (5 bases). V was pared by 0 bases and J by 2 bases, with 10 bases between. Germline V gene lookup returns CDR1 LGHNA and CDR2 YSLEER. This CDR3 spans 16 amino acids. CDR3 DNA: TGCGCCAGCAGCCAAGATTATCAGGGCACTAATGAAAAACTGTTTTTT. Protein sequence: CASSQDYQGTNEKLFF.

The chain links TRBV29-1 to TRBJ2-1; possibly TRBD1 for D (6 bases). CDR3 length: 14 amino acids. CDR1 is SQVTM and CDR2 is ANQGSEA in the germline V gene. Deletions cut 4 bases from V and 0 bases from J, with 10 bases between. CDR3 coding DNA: TGCAGCGTTGGGCAGGGGAGCTCCTACAATGAGCAGTTCTTC. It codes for CSVGQGSSYNEQFF.

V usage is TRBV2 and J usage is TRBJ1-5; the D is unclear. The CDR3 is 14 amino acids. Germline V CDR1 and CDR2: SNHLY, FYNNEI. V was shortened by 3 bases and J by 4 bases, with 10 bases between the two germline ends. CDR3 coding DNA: TGTGCCAGCAGTGATGTCGGGGTTAATCAGCCCCAGCATTTT. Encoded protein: CASSDVGVNQPQHF.

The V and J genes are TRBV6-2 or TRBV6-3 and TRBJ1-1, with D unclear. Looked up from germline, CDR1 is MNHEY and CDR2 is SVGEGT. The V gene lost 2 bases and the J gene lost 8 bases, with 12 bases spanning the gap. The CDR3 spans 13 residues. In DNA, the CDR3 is TGTGCCAGCAGTTACAGCTCTATCAGGGAAGCTTTCTTT. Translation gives CASSYSSIREAFF.

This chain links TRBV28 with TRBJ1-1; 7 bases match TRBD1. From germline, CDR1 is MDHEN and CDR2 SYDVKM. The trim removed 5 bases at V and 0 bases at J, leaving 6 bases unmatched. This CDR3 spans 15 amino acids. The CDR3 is CASSQTTGMNTEAFF. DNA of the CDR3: TGTGCCAGCAGTCAAACGACAGGGATGAACACTGAAGCTTTCTTT.

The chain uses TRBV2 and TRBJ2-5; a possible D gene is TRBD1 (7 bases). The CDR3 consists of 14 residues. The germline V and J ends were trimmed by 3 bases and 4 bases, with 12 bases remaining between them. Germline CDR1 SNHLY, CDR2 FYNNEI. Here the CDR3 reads CASSEGQGGETQYF. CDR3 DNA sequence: TGTGCCAGCAGTGAGGGCCAGGGGGGAGAGACCCAGTACTTC.

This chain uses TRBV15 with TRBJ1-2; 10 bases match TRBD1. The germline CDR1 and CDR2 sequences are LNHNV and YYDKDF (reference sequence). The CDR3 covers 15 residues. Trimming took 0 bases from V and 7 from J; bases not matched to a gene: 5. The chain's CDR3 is CATSRDSTGGSGYTF. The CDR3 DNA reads TGTGCCACCAGCAGAGATTCGACAGGGGGCTCTGGCTACACCTTC.

The CDR3 is CASSFGTGKYTEAFF. CDR3 DNA sequence: TGTGCCAGTAGTTTCGGGACAGGGAAATACACTGAAGCTTTCTTT. This rearrangement joins TRBV19 to TRBJ1-1; 9 bases match TRBD1. The CDR3 is 15 residues long. The germline V gene encodes CDR1 LNHDA and CDR2 SQIVND (reference sequence). V shed 5 bases, J shed 3 bases, and the junction held 7 bases outside the gene matches.

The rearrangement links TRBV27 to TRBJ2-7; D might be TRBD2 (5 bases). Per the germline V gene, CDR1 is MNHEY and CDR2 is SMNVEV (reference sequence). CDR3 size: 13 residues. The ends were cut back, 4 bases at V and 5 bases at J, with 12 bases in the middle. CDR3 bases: TGTGCCAGCAGTTCGGCCCCTAGCCACGAGCAGTACTTC. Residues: CASSSAPSHEQYF.

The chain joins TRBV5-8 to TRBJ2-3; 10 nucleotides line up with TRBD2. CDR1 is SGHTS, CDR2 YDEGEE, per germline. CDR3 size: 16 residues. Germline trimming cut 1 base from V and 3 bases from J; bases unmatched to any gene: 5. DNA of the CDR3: TGTGCCAGCAGCTTGTTAGCTAGCGGGGGAACAGATACGCAGTATTTT. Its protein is CASSLLASGGTDTQYF. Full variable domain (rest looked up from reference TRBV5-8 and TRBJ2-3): EAGVTQSPTHLIKTRGQQATLRCSPISGHTSVYWYQQALGLGLQFLLWYDEGEERNRGNFPPRFSGRQFPNYSSELNVNALELEDSALYLCASSLLASGGTDTQYFGPGTRLTVL.

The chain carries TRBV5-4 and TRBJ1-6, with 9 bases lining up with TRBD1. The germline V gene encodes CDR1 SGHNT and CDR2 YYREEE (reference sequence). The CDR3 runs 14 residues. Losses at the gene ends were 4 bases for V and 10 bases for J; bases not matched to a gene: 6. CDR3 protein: CASSPGTGPSPLHF. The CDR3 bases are TGTGCCAGCAGCCCCGGGACAGGGCCCTCACCCCTCCACTTT.

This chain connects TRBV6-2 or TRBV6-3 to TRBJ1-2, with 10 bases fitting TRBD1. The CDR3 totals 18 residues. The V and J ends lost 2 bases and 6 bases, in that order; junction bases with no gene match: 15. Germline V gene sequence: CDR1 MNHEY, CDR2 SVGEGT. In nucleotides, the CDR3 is TGTGCCAGCAGTTACCCTTACCCCAAGGGACAGGGGAAACATGGCTACACCTTC. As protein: CASSYPYPKGQGKHGYTF.

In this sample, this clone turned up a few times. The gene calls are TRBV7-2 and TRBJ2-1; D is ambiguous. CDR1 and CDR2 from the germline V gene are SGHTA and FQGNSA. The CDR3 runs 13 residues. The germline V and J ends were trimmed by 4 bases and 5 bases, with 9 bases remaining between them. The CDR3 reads CASSYYADNEQFF. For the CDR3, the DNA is TGTGCCAGCAGCTACTACGCGGACAATGAGCAGTTCTTC. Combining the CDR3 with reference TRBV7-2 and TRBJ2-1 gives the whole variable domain GAGVSQSPSNKVTEKGKDVELRCDPISGHTALYWYRQSLGQGLEFLIYFQGNSAPDKSGLPSDRFSAERTGGSVSTLTIQRTQQEDSAVYLCASSYYADNEQFFGPGTRLTVL.

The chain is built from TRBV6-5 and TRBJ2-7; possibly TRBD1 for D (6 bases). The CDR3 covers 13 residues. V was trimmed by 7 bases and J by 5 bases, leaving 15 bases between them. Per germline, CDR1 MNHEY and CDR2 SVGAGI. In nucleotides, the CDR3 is TGTGCCAGCACCAGGGGACAACGGCACGAGCAGTACTTC. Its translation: CASTRGQRHEQYF.